The text below deals with one T cell receptor (beta chain). Assay: immunoSEQ multiplex PCR; the TCRdb copy retains only in-frame clones and omits some. Among around 360,000 clones, about 88% were seen once, and the ten largest hold approximately 3%. This entry belongs to a study of blood T cell repertoires in COVID-19. Participants were placed into cohorts based on the clinical history they reported. Germline loops: CDR1 LNHDA, CDR2 SQIVND (reference sequence). The CDR3 totals 15 residues. V lost 8 bases and J lost 3, with 14 bases in between. Sequenced material: PBMCs or T cells enriched from blood (not recorded which). The source is a woman in her 30s who had recovered from COVID-19. The chain couples TRBV19 to TRBJ1-6, with D possibly being TRBD1 (6 bases). The CDR3 spells CASGDTTVYNSPLHF. The DNA of the CDR3 is TGTGCCAGTGGGGACACCACAGTCTATAATTCACCCCTCCACTTT. Drawing the rest from reference TRBV19 and TRBJ1-6, the complete variable domain is DGGITQSPKYLFRKEGQNVTLSCEQNLNHDAMYWYRQDPGQGLRLIYYSQIVNDFQKGDIAEGYSVSREKKESFPLTVTSAQKNPTAFYLCASGDTTVYNSPLHFGNGTRLTVT.